Listed here are 10 T cell receptor beta chains from one sample, sequenced in a study of cytomegalovirus exposure and HLA in healthy donors. The PCR used 60 Vbeta and 13 Jbeta primers. The method was immunoSEQ multiplex PCR; TCRdb's version includes in-frame clones alone and lacks a portion of them. The table has about 160,000 clones, almost 80% seen once. The sequenced sample was PBMCs. Receptor source: a woman between 45 and 60 years old in good health and CMV-seropositive.

The rearrangement links TRBV7-6 to TRBJ2-7, with 8 nucleotides matching TRBD1. Germline assignment: CDR1 SGHVS and CDR2 FNYEAQ. The CDR3 covers 13 residues. V lost 5 bases to trimming and J lost 4 bases; unmatched junction nucleotides: 4. The CDR3 reads CASSPRTGYEQYF. The CDR3 region has the DNA TGTGCCAGCAGCCCCCGGACAGGGTACGAGCAGTACTTC.

CDR3 region: CASSLRSGSYEQYF. CDR3 in DNA: TGCGCCAGCAGCTTGAGGTCGGGGTCCTACGAGCAGTACTTC. The chain uses TRBV5-1 and TRBJ2-7, with D perhaps TRBD2 (5 bases). V was shortened by 1 base and J by 1 base, with 9 bases between the two germline ends. Germline-derived CDR1 and CDR2 are SGHRS and YFSETQ. The CDR3 consists of 14 residues.

This rearrangement joins TRBV30 to TRBJ1-5, with 7 nucleotides matching TRBD1. CDR1 is GTSNPN and CDR2 is SVGIG in the germline V gene (reference sequence). The CDR3 runs 13 residues. Unmatched junction bases numbered 5, after V lost 2 bases and J lost 7 bases. The CDR3, as DNA: TGTGCCTGGAGTCGACAGGGTAGGCAGCCCCAGCATTTT. Amino acids: CAWSRQGRQPQHF. The whole variable domain, filled in from reference TRBV30 and TRBJ1-5, reads SQTIHQWPATLVQPVGSPLSLECTVEGTSNPNLYWYRQAAGRGLQLLFYSVGIGQISSEVPQNLSASRPQDRQFILSSKKLLLSDSGFYLCAWSRQGRQPQHFGDGTRLSIL.

The chain combines TRBV19 with TRBJ2-1, with TRBD2 identical over 8 bases. Trimming removed 1 base from V and 4 bases from J; junction bases left unmatched: 6. Per the germline V gene, CDR1 is LNHDA and CDR2 is SQIVND (reference sequence). There are 16 residues in the CDR3. CDR3: CASSIGAGGLYNEQFF. CDR3 sequence (DNA): TGTGCCAGTAGTATAGGGGCGGGAGGATTATACAATGAGCAGTTCTTC.

The count of this clone is one. The rearrangement joins TRBV28 to TRBJ1-1; D remains ambiguous. CDR3 length equals 15 residues. In germline, CDR1 is MDHEN, CDR2 SYDVKM. The V end lost 0 bases, the J end lost 4 bases, and 12 bases lay between the germline ends. The CDR3 DNA follows: TGTGCCAGCAGTTTATGGGTGGGCCAGAGCACTGAAGCTTTCTTT. Translating it yields CASSLWVGQSTEAFF. Full variable domain (remainder filled in from reference TRBV28 and TRBJ1-1): DVKVTQSSRYLVKRTGEKVFLECVQDMDHENMFWYRQDPGLGLRLIYFSYDVKMKEKGDIPEGYSVSREKKERFSLILESASTNQTSMYLCASSLWVGQSTEAFFGQGTRLTVV.

As to this clone: Additional DNA sequences in this sample encode the identical CDR3. This rearrangement joins TRBV18 to TRBJ2-5; D unclear. The CDR3 length is 12 residues. V shed 2 bases and J shed 5 bases, with 6 bases lying between them. CDR1 is KGHSH and CDR2 is LQKENI in the germline V gene. DNA for the CDR3: TGTGCCAGCTCACCATCGCGGGAGACCCAGTACTTC. Its protein is CASSPSRETQYF.

CDR3 sequence (DNA): TGTGCCTGGAGTGTATCCGGTAATCAGCCCCAGCATTTT. Translating it yields CAWSVSGNQPQHF. The gene calls are TRBV30 and TRBJ1-5; D unresolved. Germline CDR1 is GTSNPN and CDR2 is SVGIG (reference sequence). V lost 0 bases, J lost 4 bases, and 7 bases lay in between. The CDR3 has 13 amino acids.

V usage is TRBV30 and J usage is TRBJ1-1; D might be TRBD1 (5 bases). Germline lookup yields CDR1 GTSNPN and CDR2 SVGIG (reference sequence). The CDR3 runs 13 residues. Trimming took off 3 bases at V and 3 bases at J, with 11 bases between the two ends. The CDR3 reads CAWRYSRDTEAFF. In DNA form, the CDR3 reads TGTGCCTGGAGATATAGCAGGGACACTGAAGCTTTCTTT.

The chain employs TRBV5-1 and TRBJ2-2; a weak D match, TRBD1 (6 bases). The germline CDR1 and CDR2 sequences are SGHRS and YFSETQ. V dropped 5 bases and J dropped 1 base, with 18 bases sitting between them. The CDR3 has 17 residues. CDR3 amino acids: CASRDGQRFLNTGELFF. The CDR3 DNA is TGCGCCAGCAGAGACGGACAGAGATTTTTGAACACCGGGGAGCTGTTTTTT.

V is TRBV6-1 and J is TRBJ1-2, with 10 bases fitting TRBD1. Germline V CDR1 and CDR2: MNHNS, SASEGT. Trimming at V came to 4 bases and at J to 5 bases, leaving 4 bases not matched to a gene. The CDR3 is 14 residues long. CDR3 in DNA: TGTGCCAGCAGTGGACAGGGGGCGTATTATGGCTACACCTTC. Amino acid sequence: CASSGQGAYYGYTF.